Listed here are 20 T cell receptor beta chains from one sample, sequenced in a study of glioma-infiltrating T cells. The iRepertoire nested amplicon-rescue multiplex PCR amplified TCR alpha and beta CDR3s from RNA. Using its own MiXCR run on the multiplex PCR reads, TCRdb lists one record per CDR3 protein. The sample shows some 93,000 distinct CDR3 sequences, about 37% of them seen only once. Input material: glioma tissue, nonneoplastic brain tissue, or PBMCs (not recorded which). These receptors were collected from a human donor with low-grade glioma or glioblastoma, undergoing nonglioma brain surgery, or in good health (not recorded which).

This clonotype was recorded many times. The chain couples TRBV10-3 to TRBJ2-3, with TRBD2 matching over 15 bases. The CDR3 covers 18 residues. The germline gives CDR1 ENHRY, CDR2 SYGVKD. The ends lost 3 bases at V and 4 bases at J; junction bases unmatched: 8. The CDR3 bases are TGTGCCATCAGTGAAGGACTAGCGGGAGGGCCAGGTGCAGATACGCAGTATTTT. It encodes CAISEGLAGGPGADTQYF.

This clonotype has ten or more counts. J is TRBJ2-1 and V is TRBV5-1; possible D gene TRBD2, 6 bases. Germline V gives CDR1 SGHRS, CDR2 YFSETQ. V was clipped by 1 base and J by 5 bases, with 16 bases between them. The CDR3 consists of 16 residues. CDR3 residues: CASSLSSGSGDNEQFF. CDR3 bases: TGCGCCAGCAGCTTGTCCTCGGGTAGCGGAGACAATGAGCAGTTCTTC.

This clonotype was seen repeatedly, ten times or more. This chain joins TRBV4-2 and TRBJ1-3, with TRBD1 matching 9 bases. CDR3 length: 19 residues. Germline assignment: CDR1 LGHNA and CDR2 YNFKEQ. J gave up 1 base and V 0 bases, and 10 bases lay outside the gene matches. CDR3 sequence: CASSQDRVGTGRSGNTIYF. CDR3 DNA: TGTGCCAGCAGCCAAGATAGGGTTGGGACAGGGAGATCTGGAAACACCATATATTTT.

The sample holds a few counts of this clonotype. The rearrangement uses TRBV18 and TRBJ2-3; 7 positions agree with TRBD2. The CDR3 runs 17 residues. Looked up from germline, CDR1 is KGHSH and CDR2 is LQKENI. After removal of 1 base from V and 1 base from J, the junction contained 8 bases not matched to a gene. The CDR3 protein is CASSPRGSGIGTDTQYF. In nucleotides, the CDR3 is TGTGCCAGCTCACCACGCGGGAGCGGGATTGGCACAGATACGCAGTATTTT.

This clonotype was recorded at least ten times. The V gene is TRBV6-2 or TRBV6-3, the J gene TRBJ2-6; D not resolved. Germline V gene sequence: CDR1 MNHEY, CDR2 SVGEGT. This CDR3 has 17 residues. Trimming shortened V by 6 bases and J by 0 bases, and 15 bases separated the two germline ends. The CDR3 is CASSLRTSSSGANVLTF. The CDR3 DNA is TGTGCCAGCAGCCTCCGGACGAGCAGCTCTGGGGCCAACGTCCTGACTTTC.

This clonotype appeared many times. V and J are TRBV6-1 and TRBJ1-1, with D hard to call. The CDR3 loop spans 16 amino acids. Germline V lookup: CDR1 MNHNS, CDR2 SASEGT. Trimming cost V 3 bases and J 0 bases, with 14 bases left between them. The CDR3 here is CASSDQWVQLNTEAFF. CDR3 sequence (DNA): TGTGCCAGCAGTGACCAATGGGTACAGTTGAACACTGAAGCTTTCTTT.

About this clonotype: One base away lies a much larger clone, so this may be a sequencing read error. The chain is built from TRBV4-2 and TRBJ2-1, with 12 bases matching TRBD2. This CDR3 has 15 residues. The germline CDR1 and CDR2 sequences are LGHNA and YNFKEQ. The CDR3 DNA is TGTGCCAGCAGCCCCCGACTAGCGGGAGCCGATGAGCGGTTCTTC. Translated, it gives CASSPRLAGADERFF.

V gene TRBV6-4 combines with J gene TRBJ1-2; weak D call: TRBD1 (5 bases). V dropped 3 bases and J dropped 10 bases, with 15 bases sitting between them. This CDR3 contains 13 residues. Germline V gives CDR1 MRHNA, CDR2 SNTAGT. CDR3 sequence: CASSEAGGSSYTF. The CDR3, as DNA: TGTGCCAGCAGTGAAGCGGGGGGGAGCTCCTACACCTTC.

This clonotype was recorded many times. This chain joins TRBV20-1 and TRBJ2-5; D uncertain. The germline V gene encodes CDR1 DFQATT and CDR2 SNEGSKA (reference sequence). V was trimmed by 2 bases and J by 2 bases, leaving 3 bases between them. The CDR3 has 11 residues. The CDR3 region is CSARPQETQYF. In DNA form, the CDR3 reads TGCAGTGCTAGACCACAAGAGACCCAGTACTTC.

CDR3 loop: CSARPSGRGNEQFF. CDR3 coding DNA: TGCAGTGCTAGGCCCAGCGGGAGGGGTAATGAGCAGTTCTTC. The chain is built from TRBV20-1 and TRBJ2-1; the match to TRBD2 covers 10 bases. The germline V gene encodes CDR1 DFQATT and CDR2 SNEGSKA (reference sequence). Germline trimming cut 3 bases from V and 7 bases from J; bases unmatched to any gene: 6. The CDR3 has 14 residues.

This clonotype appeared many times. The gene calls are TRBV25-1 and TRBJ2-7, with D possibly TRBD2 on 6 matching bases. Germline CDR1 and CDR2: MGHDK and SYGVNS. The length of the CDR3 is 12 residues. Trimming took off 6 bases at V and 5 bases at J, with 11 bases between the two ends. The chain's CDR3 is CASRAGGHEQYF. In DNA form, the CDR3 reads TGTGCCAGCAGGGCCGGAGGGCACGAGCAGTACTTC.

In this sample, this clonotype turned up many times. V usage is TRBV4-1 and J usage is TRBJ1-2, with 7 bases lining up with TRBD1. The junction had 10 bases not matched to a gene; V was cut back by 6 bases and J by 3 bases. This CDR3 is built from 15 residues. CDR1 and CDR2 (germline): MGHRA, YSYEKL. The CDR3 DNA is TGCGCCAGCAGACCCATGGGACAGATGGACTATGGCTACACCTTC. The encoded protein is CASRPMGQMDYGYTF.

This clonotype turned up a few times. The chain employs TRBV9 and TRBJ2-7; tentatively, D is TRBD1 or TRBD2 (5 bases each). V was cut by 0 bases and J by 5 bases, with 9 bases left in between. CDR1 is SGDLS and CDR2 is YYNGEE in the germline V gene. The CDR3 runs to 13 residues. CDR3 nucleotides: TGTGCCAGCAGCGTAGTTGGGGGAAACGAGCAGTACTTC. It specifies CASSVVGGNEQYF.

This clonotype has only one observation. This may come from a read error, since a much larger clone is one base off. This chain joins TRBV18 and TRBJ1-4; the D is unclear. The CDR3 contains 15 residues. CDR1 KGHSH and CDR2 LQKENI come from the germline V gene. The CDR3 protein is CASSPLSSTNEKLLF. The DNA of the CDR3 is TGTGCCAGCTCACCACTTTCCTCAACTAATGAAAAACTGCTTTTT.

J is TRBJ2-5 and V is TRBV28; TRBD2 matches at 8 bases. The germline gives CDR1 MDHEN, CDR2 SYDVKM. V shed 1 base and J 5 bases; nucleotides not matched to a gene: 6. The CDR3 is made up of 15 amino acids. The chain's CDR3 is CASSLYSGDTETQYF. As DNA, the CDR3 is TGTGCCAGCAGTTTATATAGCGGGGATACGGAGACCCAGTACTTC.

This clonotype has only a few counts. This rearrangement joins TRBV18 to TRBJ1-2, with a tentative D call TRBD1 (6 bases). Germline lookup yields CDR1 KGHSH and CDR2 LQKENI. V was clipped by 3 bases and J by 3 bases, with 17 bases between them. The CDR3 consists of 16 residues. This CDR3 is CASSPRRGGEDYGYTF. DNA of the CDR3: TGTGCCAGCTCACCCCGTCGGGGGGGCGAGGACTATGGCTACACCTTC.

This clonotype was counted at least ten times. The chain carries TRBV6-1 and TRBJ2-1; D ambiguous. CDR1 is MNHNS, CDR2 SASEGT, per germline. Deletions cut 7 bases from V and 4 bases from J, with 5 bases between. The CDR3 has 11 amino acids. In DNA, the CDR3 is TGTGCCAGCAACTCGTACAATGAGCAGTTCTTC. Encoded protein: CASNSYNEQFF.

This clonotype has more than one count but fewer than ten. The chain combines TRBV5-1 with TRBJ2-1; TRBD2 is a possible D gene (5 bases). V was pared by 4 bases and J by 0 bases, with 11 bases between. CDR3 length: 15 amino acids. Germline V gene sequence: CDR1 SGHRS, CDR2 YFSETQ. The CDR3 sequence: CASSPGIGSYNEQFF. CDR3 DNA: TGCGCCAGCAGCCCGGGGATAGGCTCCTACAATGAGCAGTTCTTC.

V is TRBV28 and J is TRBJ2-7; no reliable D call. Germline CDR1 reads MDHEN; CDR2 reads SYDVKM. V was clipped by 10 bases and J by 6 bases, with 19 bases between them. The CDR3 is 13 residues long. The CDR3 nucleotides read TGTGCCACCCTCTTGGGCGGTTCCAGCGAGCAGTACTTC. It is translated as CATLLGGSSEQYF.

The V and J genes are TRBV6-5 and TRBJ2-7; 11 bases agree with TRBD1. Looked up from germline, CDR1 is MNHEY and CDR2 is SVGAGI. The CDR3 runs 17 residues. The trim removed 5 bases at V and 6 bases at J, leaving 15 bases unmatched. Here the CDR3 DNA reads TGTGCCAGCAGTCTTCTACTAGCCGGACAGGGGGCTTCCGAGCAGTACTTC. The encoded protein is CASSLLLAGQGASEQYF.